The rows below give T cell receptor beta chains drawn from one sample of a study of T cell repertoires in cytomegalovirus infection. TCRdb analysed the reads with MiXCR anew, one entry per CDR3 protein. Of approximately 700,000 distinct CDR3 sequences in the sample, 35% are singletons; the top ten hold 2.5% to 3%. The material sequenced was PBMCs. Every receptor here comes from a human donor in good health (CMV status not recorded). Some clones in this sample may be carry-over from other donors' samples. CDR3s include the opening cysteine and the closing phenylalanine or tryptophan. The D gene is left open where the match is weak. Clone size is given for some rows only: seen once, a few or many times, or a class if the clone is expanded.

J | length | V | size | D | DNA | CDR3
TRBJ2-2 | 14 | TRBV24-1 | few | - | TGTGCCACCAGTGACGAGGGATCCACCGGGGAGCTGTTTTTT | CATSDEGSTGELFF
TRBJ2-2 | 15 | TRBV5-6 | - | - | TGTGCCAGCAGCTTGGAGTGGGTTAGCACCGGGGAGCTGTTTTTT | CASSLEWVSTGELFF
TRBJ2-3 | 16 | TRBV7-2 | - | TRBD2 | TGTGCCAGCAGCATGACTAGCGCGCTTAGCACAGATATGCAGTATTTT | CASSMTSALSTDMQYF
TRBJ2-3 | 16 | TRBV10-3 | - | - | TGTGCCATCAGTGAGTCGAGGGGGAGCGGCACAGATACGCAGTATTTT | CAISESRGSGTDTQYF
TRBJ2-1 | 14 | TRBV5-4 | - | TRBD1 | TGTGCCAGCAGCGCCGGACAGGGCCGGGATGAGCAGTTCTTC | CASSAGQGRDEQFF
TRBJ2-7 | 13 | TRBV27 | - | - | TGTGCCAGCAGTTACCCCTCGGGGTACGAGCAGTACTTC | CASSYPSGYEQYF
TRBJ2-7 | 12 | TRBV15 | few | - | TGTGCCACCAGCAGCTCGGGTTACGAGCAGTACTTC | CATSSSGYEQYF
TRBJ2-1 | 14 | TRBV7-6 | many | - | TGTGCCAGCAGCTTAGCCGACAGTTACAATGAGCAGTTCTTC | CASSLADSYNEQFF
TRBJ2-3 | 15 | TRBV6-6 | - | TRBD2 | TGTGCCAGCAGTTACGGTAGCGGGGGGGTGGATACGCAGTATTTT | CASSYGSGGVDTQYF
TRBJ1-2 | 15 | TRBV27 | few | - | TGTGCCAGCAGTCTATCGGTCGGCGGAGACTATGGCTACACCTTC | CASSLSVGGDYGYTF
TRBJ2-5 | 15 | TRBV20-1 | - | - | TGCAGTGCTAAGGGGGAGGGGGGCCGGCAAGAGACCCAGTACTTC | CSAKGEGGRQETQYF
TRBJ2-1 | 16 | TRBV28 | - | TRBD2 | TGTGCCACGCGCGGGTCCCGGGAGGGTTACTACAATGAGCAGTTCTTC | CATRGSREGYYNEQFF
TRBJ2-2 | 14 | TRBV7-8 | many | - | TGTGCCAGCAGCCCACGATTGAACACCGGGGAGCTGTTTTTT | CASSPRLNTGELFF
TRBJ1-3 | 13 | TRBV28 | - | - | TGTGCCAGCAGTACCCTCTCTGGAAACACCATATATTTT | CASSTLSGNTIYF
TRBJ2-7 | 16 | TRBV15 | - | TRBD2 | TGTGCCACCAGCAGAGAGCTAGCGGAAATCTCCTACGAGCAGTACTTC | CATSRELAEISYEQYF
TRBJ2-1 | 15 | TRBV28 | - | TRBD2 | TGTGCCAGCAGTTTAAGCGCGGGAGCGGGGAATGAGCAGTTCTTC | CASSLSAGAGNEQFF
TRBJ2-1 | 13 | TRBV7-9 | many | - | TGTGCCAGCAGCTTAGCGGGGAGCAATGAGCAGTTCTTC | CASSLAGSNEQFF
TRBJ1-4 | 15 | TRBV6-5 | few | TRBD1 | TGTGCCAGCAGTTACTCGACAGGGGGTAGTGAAAAACTGTTTTTT | CASSYSTGGSEKLFF
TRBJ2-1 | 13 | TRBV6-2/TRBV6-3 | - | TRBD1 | TGTGCCAGCACCCTCGACAGGGTAAATGAGCAGTTCTTC | CASTLDRVNEQFF
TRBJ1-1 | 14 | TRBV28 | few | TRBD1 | TGTGCCAGCAGTATAGACAGGGGGTACACTGAAGCTTTCTTT | CASSIDRGYTEAFF
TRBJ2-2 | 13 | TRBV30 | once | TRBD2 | TGTGCCTGGAATGGGGGGGACACCGGGGAGCTGTTTTTT | CAWNGGDTGELFF
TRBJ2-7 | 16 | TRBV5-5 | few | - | TGTGCCAGCAGCTTGGCCCCGTCTTCTCGGGCATACGAGCAGTACTTC | CASSLAPSSRAYEQYF
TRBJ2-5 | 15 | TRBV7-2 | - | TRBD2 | TGTGCCAGCAGCTTAGTTTTGCGGGGGGGGGAGACCCAGTACTTC | CASSLVLRGGETQYF
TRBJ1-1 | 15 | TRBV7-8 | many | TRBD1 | TGTGCCAGCAGCCCCGGGACAGCCATGAACACTGAAGCTTTCTTT | CASSPGTAMNTEAFF
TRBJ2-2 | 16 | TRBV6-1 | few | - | TGTGCCAGCAACCGTGGGGGGAAGCTGAACACCGGGGAGCTGTTTTTT | CASNRGGKLNTGELFF
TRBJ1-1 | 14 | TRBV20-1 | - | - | TGCAGTGCTAGAGATTTGAAGGGAAACACTGAAGCTTTCTTT | CSARDLKGNTEAFF
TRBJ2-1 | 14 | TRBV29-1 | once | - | TGCAGCGTTGACCGGGAAGGGGGGAACAATGAGCAGTTCTTC | CSVDREGGNNEQFF
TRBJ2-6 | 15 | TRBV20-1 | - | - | TGCAGTATGAGCGGTATTAGCTCTGGGGCCAACGTCCTGACTTTC | CSMSGISSGANVLTF
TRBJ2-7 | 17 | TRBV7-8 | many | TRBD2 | TGTGCCAGCAGCTTAGCCGGAGCCCTAGCGGGAGTGGGCGAGCAGTACTTC | CASSLAGALAGVGEQYF
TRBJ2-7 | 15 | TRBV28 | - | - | TGTGCCAGCAGTTTGCCGGGACTCCCCTCCTACGAGCAGTACTTC | CASSLPGLPSYEQYF
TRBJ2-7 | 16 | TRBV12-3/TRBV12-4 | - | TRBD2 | TGTGCCAGCGGACCAACTAGCGGAGCCTCCTACAATGAGCAGTACTTC | CASGPTSGASYNEQYF
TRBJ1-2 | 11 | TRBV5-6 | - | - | TGTGCCAGCAGCAGCGGATTTGGCTACACCTTC | CASSSGFGYTF
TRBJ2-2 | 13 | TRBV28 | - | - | TGTGCCAGCAGTACCTGGAGATCCGGGGAGCTGTTTTTT | CASSTWRSGELFF
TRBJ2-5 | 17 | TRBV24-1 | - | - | TGTGCCACCAGTGACCCGGACAGCGTACACAACCAAGAGACCCAGTACTTC | CATSDPDSVHNQETQYF
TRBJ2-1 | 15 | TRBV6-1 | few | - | TGTGCCAGCAGGGATACAGGGAGGTCCTACAATGAGCAGTTCTTC | CASRDTGRSYNEQFF
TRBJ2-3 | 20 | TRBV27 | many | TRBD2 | TGTGCCAGCAGTTCTCTCCTTCCGGGACTAGCGGGGGGCCCCTCAGATACGCAGTATTTT | CASSSLLPGLAGGPSDTQYF
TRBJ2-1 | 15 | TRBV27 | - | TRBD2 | TGTGCCAGCAGTTTATCAGGGGAGGGCTACAATGAGCAGTTCTTC | CASSLSGEGYNEQFF
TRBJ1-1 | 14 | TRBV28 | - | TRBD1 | TGTGCCAGCAGTGGGGGACAGGGGGCCCTCGAGGCTTTCTTT | CASSGGQGALEAFF
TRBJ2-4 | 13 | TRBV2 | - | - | TGTGCCAGCAGTGAAGCGGAAGAGGGGCCTCAGTACTTC | CASSEAEEGPQYF
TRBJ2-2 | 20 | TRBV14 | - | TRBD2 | TGTGCCAGCAGCCAAGATAGGCGAGCGGGACGGTCCCGAGGCACCGGGGAGCTGTTTTTT | CASSQDRRAGRSRGTGELFF
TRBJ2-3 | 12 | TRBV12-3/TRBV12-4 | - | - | TGTGCCAGCACAGATAGCACAGATACGCAGTATTTT | CASTDSTDTQYF